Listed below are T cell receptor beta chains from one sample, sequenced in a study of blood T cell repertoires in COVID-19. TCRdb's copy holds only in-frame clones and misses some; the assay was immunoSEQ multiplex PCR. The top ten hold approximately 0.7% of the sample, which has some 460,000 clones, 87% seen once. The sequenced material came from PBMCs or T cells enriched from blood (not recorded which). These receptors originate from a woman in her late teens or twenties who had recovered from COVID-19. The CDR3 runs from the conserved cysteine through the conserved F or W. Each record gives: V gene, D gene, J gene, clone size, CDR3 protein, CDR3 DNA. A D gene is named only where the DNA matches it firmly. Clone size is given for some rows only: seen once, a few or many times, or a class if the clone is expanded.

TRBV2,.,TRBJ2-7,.,CVQGMITYEQYF,TGTGTCCAGGGAATGATAACCTACGAGCAGTACTTC
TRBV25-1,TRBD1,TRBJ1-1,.,CASSNRDSYPNTEAFF,TGTGCCAGCAGTAATCGGGACAGCTACCCAAACACTGAAGCTTTCTTT
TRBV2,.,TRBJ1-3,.,CASRQSGNTIYF,TGTGCCAGCAGACAGAGTGGAAACACCATATATTTT
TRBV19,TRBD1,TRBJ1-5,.,CASSIGQGGGQPQHF,TGTGCCAGTAGTATTGGCCAGGGGGGAGGTCAGCCCCAGCATTTT
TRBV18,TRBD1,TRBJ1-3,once,CASSPNLDRFGNTIYF,TGTGCCAGCTCACCGAATTTGGACAGGTTTGGAAACACCATATATTTT
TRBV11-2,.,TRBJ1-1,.,CASSLGRGQEAFF,TGTGCCAGCAGCTTAGGTCGAGGGCAGGAAGCTTTCTTT
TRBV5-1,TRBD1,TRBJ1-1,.,CASTGPAQGLGTEAFF,TGCGCCAGCACAGGCCCCGCACAGGGGCTGGGCACTGAAGCTTTCTTT
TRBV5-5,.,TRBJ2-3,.,CASSLKGTQYF,TGTGCCAGCAGCTTGAAGGGGACGCAGTATTTT
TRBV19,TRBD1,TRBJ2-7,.,CATKDRGSSYEQYF,TGTGCCACCAAGGACAGGGGCAGCTCCTACGAGCAGTACTTC
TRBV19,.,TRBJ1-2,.,CASSIPGNPNYGYTF,TGTGCCAGTAGTATACCTGGCAATCCTAACTATGGCTACACCTTC
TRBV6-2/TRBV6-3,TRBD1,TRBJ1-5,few,CASSYPSDRAYNQPQHF,TGTGCCAGCAGTTACCCCTCAGACAGGGCCTACAATCAGCCCCAGCATTTT
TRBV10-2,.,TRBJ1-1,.,CASSERSMNTEAFF,TGCGCCAGCAGTGAGCGGTCTATGAACACTGAAGCTTTCTTT
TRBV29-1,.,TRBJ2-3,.,CSVARGNTDTQYF,TGCAGCGTTGCGAGGGGGAACACAGATACGCAGTATTTT
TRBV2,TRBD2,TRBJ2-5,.,CASSGGTTPETQYF,TGTGCCAGCAGTGGCGGGACTACCCCGGAGACCCAGTACTTC
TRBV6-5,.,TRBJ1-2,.,CASWDGGSYGYTF,TGTGCCAGTTGGGACGGGGGTTCCTATGGCTACACCTTC
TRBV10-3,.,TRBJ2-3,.,CAIRALDTQYF,TGTGCCATCCGTGCTCTGGATACGCAGTATTTT
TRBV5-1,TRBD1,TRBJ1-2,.,CASSPGTALRGYTF,TGCGCCAGCAGCCCCGGGACAGCCCTACGTGGCTACACCTTC
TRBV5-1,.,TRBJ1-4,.,CASSLDARGDEKLFF,TGCGCCAGCAGCTTGGACGCCAGAGGAGATGAAAAACTGTTTTTT
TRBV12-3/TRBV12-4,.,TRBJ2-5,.,CASRVQGMETQYF,TGTGCCAGCAGAGTCCAGGGAATGGAGACCCAGTACTTC
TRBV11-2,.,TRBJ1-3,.,CASSFGRVGNTIYF,TGTGCCAGCAGCTTTGGCAGGGTTGGAAACACCATATATTTT
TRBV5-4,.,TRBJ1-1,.,CASSFSREGEAFF,TGTGCCAGCAGCTTTAGCCGGGAGGGTGAAGCTTTCTTT
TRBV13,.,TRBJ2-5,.,CASSLLQAETQYF,TGTGCCAGCAGCTTGTTACAGGCCGAGACCCAGTACTTC
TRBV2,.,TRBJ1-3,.,CASIAGSGNTIYF,TGTGCCAGCATTGCAGGCTCTGGAAACACCATATATTTT
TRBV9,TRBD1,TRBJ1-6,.,CASSVRTGDSPLHF,TGTGCCAGCAGCGTAAGGACAGGGGACTCACCCCTCCACTTT